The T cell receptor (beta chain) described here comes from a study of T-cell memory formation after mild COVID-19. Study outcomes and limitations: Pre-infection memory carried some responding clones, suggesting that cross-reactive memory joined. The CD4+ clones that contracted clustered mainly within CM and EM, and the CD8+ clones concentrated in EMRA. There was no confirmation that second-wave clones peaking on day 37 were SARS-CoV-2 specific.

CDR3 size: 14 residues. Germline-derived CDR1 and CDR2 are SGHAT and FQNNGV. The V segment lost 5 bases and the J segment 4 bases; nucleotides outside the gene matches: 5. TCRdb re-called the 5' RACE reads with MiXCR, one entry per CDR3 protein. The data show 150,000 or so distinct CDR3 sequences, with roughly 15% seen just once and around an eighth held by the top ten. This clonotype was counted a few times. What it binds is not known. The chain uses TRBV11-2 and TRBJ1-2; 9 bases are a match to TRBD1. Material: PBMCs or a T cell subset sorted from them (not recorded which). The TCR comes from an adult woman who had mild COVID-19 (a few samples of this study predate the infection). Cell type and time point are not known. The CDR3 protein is CASSRDRAFYGYTF. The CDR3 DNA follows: TGTGCCAGCAGCCGGGACAGGGCGTTCTATGGCTACACCTTC.